This entry features one TCR beta chain sequence. The antigen remains unidentified. HIV-negative, healthy adults without recent acute infections or vaccinations were the donors. This sample was included in a study of shared clonotypes between healthy human individuals. Findings and caveats of the study: Some clonotypes were shared by all four sorted-subset donors, while others were not shared. The non-shared ones had lower generation probabilities than the shared ones. The study found approximately 5% of naive CD4 clonotypes shared across four donors.

Sequencing used immunoSEQ multiplex PCR; TCRdb keeps in-frame clones, though not all of them. The data contain 1 million to 1.3 million clones, 75% to 85% of them singletons. With 4 bases clipped from V and 6 bases from J, the junction kept 10 bases outside the gene matches. The germline gives CDR1 SNHLY, CDR2 FYNNEI. The CDR3 length is 15 residues. Material for sequencing was memory CD4+ T cells from PBMCs. Documented subset: CD45RA-negative fraction. The receptor comes from a man aged 18 to 29 in good health. Some clones in this sample may be carry-over from other donors' samples. The chain is built from TRBV2 and TRBJ2-7; TRBD2 matches 9 bases. The CDR3 protein is CASSGQGLAGGEQYF. Written as DNA, the CDR3 is TGTGCCAGCAGTGGACAGGGACTAGCCGGCGGCGAGCAGTACTTC.